The 32 T cell receptor beta chains below come from one sample, sequenced in a study of blood T cells in healthy people across ages. It was with a sample-barcoded 5' primer and a J-beta primer mix that a second PCR of roughly 6 to 12 cycles was run. TCRdb ran MiXCR on the 5' RACE reads and lists one entry per CDR3 protein. The repertoire holds about 630,000 distinct CDR3 sequences, with around 20% as singletons. The source material was blood. Source of these receptors: a man aged 70 or older in good health.

J is TRBJ2-5 and V is TRBV7-9; unclear D gene. With 4 bases removed from V and 2 bases from J, the gap between germline ends came to 11 bases. Germline lookup yields CDR1 SEHNR and CDR2 FQNEAQ (reference sequence). CDR3 length: 14 residues. As DNA, the CDR3 is TGTGCCAGCAGCTCCCCGGATTGGCAAGAGACCCAGTACTTC. It specifies CASSSPDWQETQYF.

This clonotype was counted a few times. V is TRBV20-1 and J is TRBJ2-5, with TRBD2 matching 11 bases. J gave up 5 bases and V 6 bases, and 8 bases lay outside the gene matches. The germline V gene has CDR1 DFQATT and CDR2 SNEGSKA (reference sequence). CDR3 length: 14 residues. Here the CDR3 DNA reads TGCAGTGCGCCAACTAGCGGGAGAGGGGAGACCCAGTACTTC. This sequence encodes CSAPTSGRGETQYF.

The rearrangement links TRBV27 to TRBJ1-6, with a weak D call TRBD1 (6 bases). The germline V and J ends were trimmed by 2 bases and 5 bases, with 22 bases remaining between them. The CDR3 has 19 amino acids. Germline lookup yields CDR1 MNHEY and CDR2 SMNVEV (reference sequence). The CDR3, as DNA: TGTGCCAGCAGTTTACTGGGGGGCGCCTATTCAGCAGATAATTCACCCCTCCACTTT. This translates into CASSLLGGAYSADNSPLHF.

The J gene is TRBJ2-2, the V gene TRBV10-2, with 9 bases identical to TRBD1. This CDR3 has 15 residues. Germline CDR1 is WSHSY and CDR2 is SAAADI. Trimming cost V 7 bases and J 5 bases; bases outside gene matches: 8. CDR3 sequence reads: CASISGTGNTGELFF. In nucleotides, the CDR3 is TGCGCCAGCATCTCCGGGACAGGGAATACCGGGGAGCTGTTTTTT.

This clonotype was seen many times. This chain joins TRBV10-3 and TRBJ2-4, with D perhaps matching TRBD2 (6 bases). V was trimmed by 3 bases and J by 9 bases, leaving 15 bases between them. This CDR3 region has 14 residues. Germline V gene data show CDR1 as ENHRY and CDR2 as SYGVKD. The CDR3 region is CAISEVADGGIQYF. Written as DNA, the CDR3 is TGTGCCATCAGTGAAGTAGCGGACGGGGGCATTCAGTACTTC.

This clonotype was recorded a few times. This chain joins TRBV4-1 and TRBJ1-2; possible D gene TRBD1, 6 bases. CDR3 length equals 14 residues. Germline CDR1 is MGHRA and CDR2 is YSYEKL. Trimming pared 5 bases from V and 2 bases from J, leaving 12 bases between. The CDR3 DNA reads TGCGCCAGCAGCAAGGGGGGGGGAAACTATGGCTACACCTTC. It specifies CASSKGGGNYGYTF.

With regard to this clonotype: The germline gene is not matched at one end of the junction; a read error may be the cause. The V call is TRBV6-5, the J call TRBJ1-4; 7 nucleotides match TRBD1. CDR1 and CDR2 (germline): MNHEY, SVGAGI. The CDR3 has 16 amino acids. CDR3 DNA sequence: TGTGCCAGCAGTTACAAACCGGGACAGTTAGAGGAAAAACTGTCTTTT. It yields the protein CASSYKPGQLEEKLSF.

Note on this clonotype: At one of its ends the junction is not consistent with the germline gene, which may arise from a read error. The chain employs TRBV5-1 and TRBJ2-2; D remains unclear. This CDR3 contains 15 residues. Germline V gene data show CDR1 as SGHRS and CDR2 as YFSETQ. In DNA, the CDR3 is TGCACCAGCAGCTTGAAGGCCGCGAACACCGGGGAGCTGTTTTTT. This gives the protein CTSSLKAANTGELFF.

The chain employs TRBV19 and TRBJ2-1; 10 nucleotides align to TRBD2. CDR1 is LNHDA, CDR2 SQIVND, per germline (reference sequence). The V and J ends lost 6 bases and 7 bases, in that order; junction bases with no gene match: 9. The CDR3 spans 15 residues. The CDR3 nucleotides read TGTGCCAGTAGCCACCTCGGGACTAGCGTTAATGAGCAGTTCTTC. The encoded protein is CASSHLGTSVNEQFF.

This clonotype has more than one count but fewer than ten. The V and J genes are TRBV7-2 and TRBJ2-1; 8 positions match TRBD2. Trimming removed 0 bases from V and 10 bases from J; junction bases left unmatched: 5. Germline CDR1 SGHTA, CDR2 FQGNSA. There are 14 residues in the CDR3. In nucleotides, the CDR3 is TGTGCCAGCAGCTTAGCGAGCCTAGCGGGCGAGCAGTTCTTC. This translates into CASSLASLAGEQFF.

The rearrangement uses TRBV6-1 and TRBJ2-1; TRBD2 matches 7 bases. The CDR3 consists of 17 residues. Trimming took 7 bases from V and 4 from J; bases not matched to a gene: 16. Looked up from germline, CDR1 is MNHNS and CDR2 is SASEGT. CDR3 sequence reads: CASILTYGGSSYNEQFF. The CDR3, as DNA: TGTGCCAGCATCCTGACTTATGGCGGGAGTTCTTACAATGAGCAGTTCTTC.

This clonotype occurred a few times. CDR3 coding DNA: TGTGCCAGCAGTTACTCGAGGGAATTGTCGAACTACAATGAGCAGTTCTTC. This codes for CASSYSRELSNYNEQFF. The V gene is TRBV6-2 or TRBV6-3, the J gene TRBJ2-1; weak D call: TRBD2 (5 bases). Germline values: CDR1 MNHEY, CDR2 SVGEGT. V lost 0 bases and J 3 bases, leaving 15 bases between the germline ends. The CDR3 runs 17 residues.

This clonotype was detected ten times or more. V is TRBV2 and J is TRBJ2-3; D uncertain. This CDR3 has 11 amino acids. Germline V CDR1 and CDR2: SNHLY, FYNNEI. V lost 3 bases and J 5 bases, leaving 3 bases between the germline ends. The CDR3 region has the DNA TGTGCCAGCAGTGAGGGAGATACGCAGTATTTT. Translating gives CASSEGDTQYF. Based on the CDR3 plus reference TRBV2 and TRBJ2-3, the full variable domain is EPEVTQTPSHQVTQMGQEVILRCVPISNHLYFYWYRQILGQKVEFLVSFYNNEISEKSEIFDDQFSVERPDGSNFTLKIRSTKLEDSAMYFCASSEGDTQYFGPGTRLTVL.

V is TRBV19 and J is TRBJ1-5, with 8 bases identical to TRBD1. The CDR3 extends over 16 amino acids. The germline CDR1 and CDR2 sequences are LNHDA and SQIVND (reference sequence). Germline trimming cut 0 bases from V and 3 bases from J; bases unmatched to any gene: 4. As DNA, the CDR3 is TGTGCCAGTAGTATAGACCCGGACAGGGTCAATCAGCCCCAGCATTTT. This sequence encodes CASSIDPDRVNQPQHF.

This clonotype appeared a few times. The gene calls are TRBV14 and TRBJ2-5, with no clear D. The last part of the DNA fits TRBJ2-7 better; the J call may be wrong. CDR3 size: 13 residues. Looked up from germline, CDR1 is SGHDN and CDR2 is FVKESK. Here the CDR3 reads CASSHNQSTEQYF. CDR3 sequence (DNA): TGTGCCAGCAGCCATAACCAGAGTACCGAGCAGTACTTC.

V usage is TRBV10-3 and J usage is TRBJ2-5, with a possible D match to TRBD1 (7 bases). The better agreement between TRBJ2-7 and the DNA end casts doubt on the J call. Germline CDR1 and CDR2: ENHRY and SYGVKD. The CDR3 spans 14 residues. The CDR3 loop is CAISGQGEAYEQYF. The CDR3, as DNA: TGTGCCATCAGTGGGCAGGGGGAGGCCTACGAGCAGTACTTC.

V is TRBV28 and J is TRBJ2-1; 8 nucleotides agree with TRBD1. Germline V gene data show CDR1 as MDHEN and CDR2 as SYDVKM. The CDR3 spans 14 residues. V gave up 2 bases and J gave up 10 bases; unmatched junction bases: 7. The CDR3 region is CASSLAGQGGEQFF. In DNA, the CDR3 is TGTGCCAGCAGTTTAGCCGGACAGGGAGGCGAGCAGTTCTTC.

Only a few counts were recorded for this clonotype. The chain couples TRBV7-8 to TRBJ2-5; D is unclear. The J call could be wrong; TRBJ2-1 is a better fit for the DNA end. Per germline, CDR1 SGHVS and CDR2 FQNEAQ. The length of the CDR3 is 15 residues. The CDR3 coding sequence is TGTGCCAGCAGCTTAGATTCTGGTGGGTACAATGAGCAGTTCTTC. Amino acid sequence: CASSLDSGGYNEQFF.

V and J are TRBV18 and TRBJ2-5, with D unresolved. The J call is uncertain, as TRBJ2-7 better fits the DNA end. Germline CDR1 is KGHSH and CDR2 is LQKENI. This CDR3 comprises 13 residues. The CDR3 DNA reads TGTGCCAGCTCTCCCGCCCCAAACTACGAGCAGTACTTC. This translates into CASSPAPNYEQYF.

The CDR3 region has the DNA TGTGCCTGGACTTACCAGGGGGCCCTAAACATTCAGTACTTC. Translation: CAWTYQGALNIQYF. The J gene is TRBJ2-4, the V gene TRBV30; TRBD1 matches at 8 bases. CDR1 is GTSNPN, CDR2 SVGIG, per germline (reference sequence). J lost 6 bases, V lost 4 bases, and 8 bases had no gene match. The CDR3 has 14 amino acids.

This chain connects TRBV6-5 to TRBJ2-1; 9 nucleotides match TRBD1. The J call could be wrong; TRBJ2-7 is a better fit for the DNA end. The CDR3 spans 15 residues. The germline gives CDR1 MNHEY, CDR2 SVGAGI. The CDR3 loop is CASSLETGGSYEQYF. CDR3 sequence (DNA): TGTGCCAGCAGTTTGGAGACAGGGGGCTCCTACGAGCAGTACTTC.

The chain carries TRBV6-5 and TRBJ2-3; 9 bases align to TRBD2. Trimming removed 0 bases from V and 9 bases from J; junction bases left unmatched: 1. This CDR3 contains 13 residues. CDR1 and CDR2 (germline): MNHEY, SVGAGI. Here the CDR3 reads CASSYSTSGTQYF. The CDR3 region has the DNA TGTGCCAGCAGTTACTCGACTAGCGGAACGCAGTATTTT.

This clonotype was seen more than once but under ten times. At one end the junction does not follow the germline gene, possibly because of a read error. The V and J genes are TRBV10-3 and TRBJ2-1; tentative D call: TRBD1 (5 bases). Germline assignment: CDR1 ENHRY and CDR2 SYGVKD. CDR3 length: 11 amino acids. The CDR3 reads CAISVDNKQFF. The CDR3 DNA sequence: TGTGCCATCAGTGTGGACAATAAGCAGTTCTTC.

This chain connects TRBV3-1 to TRBJ2-4, with 10 bases fitting TRBD2. The CDR3 covers 16 residues. With 4 bases clipped from V and 0 bases from J, the junction kept 3 bases outside the gene matches. CDR1 is LGHDT and CDR2 is YNNKEL in the germline V gene (reference sequence). The CDR3 DNA reads as TGTGCCAGCAGCCCTAGCGGGAGCCTAGCCAAAAACATTCAGTACTTC. Translated, it gives CASSPSGSLAKNIQYF.

CDR3 in amino acids: CASNVDSSTYEQYF. CDR3 sequence (DNA): TGTGCCAGCAACGTCGACTCATCCACCTACGAGCAGTACTTC. J is TRBJ2-7 and V is TRBV11-3, with unresolved D. CDR1 and CDR2 from the germline V gene are SGHNT and YENEEA. Deletions cut 7 bases from V and 2 bases from J, with 15 bases between. The CDR3 contains 14 residues.

The chain has TRBV7-8 and TRBJ2-6; no clear D. The CDR3 loop spans 16 amino acids. Trimming cost V 5 bases and J 2 bases, with 13 bases left between them. Per germline, CDR1 SGHVS and CDR2 FQNEAQ. In nucleotides, the CDR3 is TGTGCCAGCAGCCTGGACCTTCCCCCTGGGGCCAACGTCCTGACTTTC. It is translated as CASSLDLPPGANVLTF.

This clonotype was observed a single time. This rearrangement joins TRBV5-1 to TRBJ2-3, with 8 bases that match TRBD2. The junction had 6 bases not matched to a gene; V was cut back by 0 bases and J by 6 bases. Germline CDR1 is SGHRS and CDR2 is YFSETQ. The CDR3 is 15 amino acids. CDR3 amino acids: CASSLGLAREDTQYF. In DNA, the CDR3 is TGCGCCAGCAGCTTGGGACTAGCGAGGGAGGATACGCAGTATTTT. Variable domain in full (rest from reference TRBV5-1 and TRBJ2-3): KAGVTQTPRYLIKTRGQQVTLSCSPISGHRSVSWYQQTPGQGLQFLFEYFSETQRNKGNFPGRFSGRQFSNSRSEMNVSTLELGDSALYLCASSLGLAREDTQYFGPGTRLTVL.

On this clonotype: The junction does not match germline at one end; this may be a read error. The V call is TRBV3-1, the J call TRBJ1-2; D gene ambiguous. The CDR3 sequence is 12 residues long. CDR1 and CDR2 (germline): LGHDT, YNNKEL (reference sequence). The CDR3 DNA reads TGTGCCAGCACGAAGGGAGGGTATGACTACACCTTC. Translated: CASTKGGYDYTF.

V gene TRBV7-2 combines with J gene TRBJ1-2; D uncertain. The CDR3 totals 13 residues. Germline CDR1 reads SGHTA; CDR2 reads FQGNSA. The V end was cut by 2 bases, the J end by 2 bases, with 6 bases between. CDR3 loop: CASSLYINYGYTF. The CDR3 nucleotides are TGTGCCAGCAGCTTATACATAAACTATGGCTACACCTTC.

This clonotype occurred a few times. A read error may produce the germline difference seen at one junction end. V gene TRBV7-3 combines with J gene TRBJ2-3; 9 bases are a match to TRBD2. This CDR3 region has 14 residues. Germline lookup yields CDR1 SGHTA and CDR2 FQGTGA. CDR3 amino acids: CASSVTGTSPTQYF. The CDR3 nucleotides are TGTGCCAGCAGCGTAACCGGGACTAGCCCCACGCAGTATTTT.

This clonotype was seen a handful of times. Mismatch with germline at one junction end may stem from a read error. The CDR3 sequence: CAGSAPGQGNYGYTF. The CDR3 nucleotides read TGTGCCGGCAGTGCCCCGGGACAGGGTAACTATGGCTACACCTTC. This sequence joins TRBV6-2 or TRBV6-3 and TRBJ1-2; TRBD1 aligns across 9 bases. CDR3 size: 15 residues. Germline lookup yields CDR1 MNHEY and CDR2 SVGEGT.

On this clonotype itself: A junction boundary mismatches the germline segment, possibly from a read error. This sequence joins TRBV10-3 and TRBJ1-4; D unresolved. Germline values: CDR1 ENHRY, CDR2 SYGVKD. The CDR3 length is 13 residues. CDR3 nucleotides: TGTGCCATCAGTGTGGCCATTGGGGAAACACTGTTTTTT. It yields the protein CAISVAIGETLFF.